One sample yielded the 20 T cell receptor beta chains listed below, sequenced in a study of T-cell memory formation after mild COVID-19. TCRdb redid the calling of the 5' RACE reads with MiXCR, one entry per CDR3 protein. The table has about 470,000 distinct CDR3 sequences, roughly 25% seen once; the top ten hold roughly an eighth. Sequencing was performed on PBMCs or a T cell subset sorted from them (not recorded which). The receptors derive from an adult woman who had mild COVID-19 (a few samples of this study predate the infection). Cell type and time point are not known.

The sample holds a few counts of this clonotype. The chain couples TRBV29-1 to TRBJ2-5, with 8 bases matching TRBD1. CDR3 size: 14 residues. V shed 7 bases, J shed 4 bases, and the junction held 11 bases outside the gene matches. Germline lookup yields CDR1 SQVTM and CDR2 ANQGSEA. The DNA of the CDR3 is TGCAGCGCCCCGACTCAGGGGGCCGGAGAGACCCAGTACTTC. Its translation is CSAPTQGAGETQYF.

CDR3 residues: CASSVLVDSYEQYF. In nucleotides, the CDR3 is TGTGCCAGCAGCGTTTTGGTAGATAGCTACGAGCAGTACTTC. This chain links TRBV9 with TRBJ2-7, with unresolved D. Germline V gene lookup returns CDR1 SGDLS and CDR2 YYNGEE. The length of the CDR3 is 14 residues. With 2 bases removed from V and 3 bases from J, the gap between germline ends came to 12 bases.

The chain carries TRBV24-1 and TRBJ2-5; 9 bases are shared with TRBD1. Trimming took 2 bases from V and 5 from J; bases not matched to a gene: 8. Germline V gene lookup returns CDR1 KGHDR and CDR2 SFDVKD. The CDR3 loop spans 16 amino acids. The CDR3 protein is CATSDYTGTGHETQYF. DNA of the CDR3: TGTGCCACCAGTGATTATACCGGGACAGGGCACGAGACCCAGTACTTC.

V gene TRBV10-3 combines with J gene TRBJ2-7, with 8 nucleotides matching TRBD1. CDR3 length: 14 residues. Germline values: CDR1 ENHRY, CDR2 SYGVKD. Unmatched junction bases numbered 9, after V lost 10 bases and J lost 1 base. CDR3 in amino acids: CATRETGESYEQYF. The CDR3 DNA reads TGTGCCACCCGTGAGACAGGGGAATCCTACGAGCAGTACTTC.

A few counts support this clonotype. The gene calls are TRBV12-3 or TRBV12-4 and TRBJ1-4; D perhaps matches TRBD1 (6 bases). The CDR3 is 14 residues long. With 6 bases removed from V and 8 bases from J, the gap between germline ends came to 16 bases. The CDR3 is CASSETGSIEKLFF. CDR3 DNA: TGTGCCAGCAGCGAAACAGGGTCAATCGAAAAACTGTTTTTT.

J is TRBJ2-3 and V is TRBV9; a possible D gene is TRBD1 (6 bases). V lost 0 bases and J 8 bases, leaving 13 bases between the germline ends. Germline CDR1 is SGDLS and CDR2 is YYNGEE. This CDR3 is 14 amino acids long. The CDR3 DNA reads as TGTGCCAGCAGCGTAGCGCCAGGGGAAGGTACGCAGTATTTT. Protein: CASSVAPGEGTQYF.

This chain connects TRBV7-3 to TRBJ2-1, with TRBD2 matching over 14 bases. The junction had 9 bases not matched to a gene; V was cut back by 5 bases and J by 9 bases. The CDR3 loop spans 16 amino acids. The germline V gene has CDR1 SGHTA and CDR2 FQGTGA. DNA of the CDR3: TGTGCCAGCAGCCCCCGACTAGCGGGGGGGGGCACTGAGCAGTTCTTC. As protein: CASSPRLAGGGTEQFF.

The J gene is TRBJ2-7, the V gene TRBV23-1; no clear D gene. TRBV23-1 is identified as an open reading frame with a role that is uncertain. Trimming shortened V by 7 bases and J by 2 bases, and 18 bases separated the two germline ends. This CDR3 is built from 15 residues. In DNA, the CDR3 is TGCGCCAGCACCCCCTCGGTGGCAGTGGCCTACGAGCAGTACTTC. It encodes CASTPSVAVAYEQYF.

V and J are TRBV18 and TRBJ2-7; D remains unclear. Trimming pared 5 bases from V and 1 base from J, leaving 12 bases between. Germline V gene sequence: CDR1 KGHSH, CDR2 LQKENI. The CDR3 consists of 14 residues. CDR3 residues: CASSMEKISYEQYF. The CDR3 coding sequence is TGTGCCAGCTCAATGGAGAAGATATCCTACGAGCAGTACTTC. Full variable domain (rest looked up from reference TRBV18 and TRBJ2-7): NAGVMQNPRHLVRRRGQEARLRCSPMKGHSHVYWYRQLPEEGLKFMVYLQKENIIDESGMPKERFSAEFPKEGPSILRIQQVVRGDSAAYFCASSMEKISYEQYFGPGTRLTVT.

The V call is TRBV20-1, the J call TRBJ2-5; 10 nucleotides line up with TRBD1. Unmatched junction bases numbered 5, after V lost 0 bases and J lost 4 bases. The CDR3 sequence is 15 residues long. Germline CDR1 and CDR2: DFQATT and SNEGSKA (reference sequence). CDR3 region: CSARDGDRGRETQYF. For the CDR3, the DNA is TGCAGTGCTAGAGATGGGGACAGGGGTAGAGAGACCCAGTACTTC.

The V and J genes are TRBV29-1 and TRBJ1-1, with 7 bases aligning to TRBD1. V was clipped by 6 bases and J by 3 bases; unmatched bases: 4. This CDR3 has 12 amino acids. Germline loops: CDR1 SQVTM, CDR2 ANQGSEA. The CDR3 sequence: CSVGQDHTEAFF. The CDR3 bases are TGCAGCGTCGGACAGGACCACACTGAAGCTTTCTTT. Full variable domain (remainder filled in from reference TRBV29-1 and TRBJ1-1): SAVISQKPSRDICQRGTSLTIQCQVDSQVTMMFWYRQQPGQSLTLIATANQGSEATYESGFVIDKFPISRPNLTFSTLTVSNMSPEDSSIYLCSVGQDHTEAFFGQGTRLTVV.

This clonotype was detected only a few times. This chain connects TRBV5-1 to TRBJ1-6, with unresolved D. The CDR3 extends over 18 amino acids. V was cut by 4 bases and J by 0 bases, with 17 bases left in between. The germline V gene has CDR1 SGHRS and CDR2 YFSETQ. The DNA of the CDR3 is TGCGCCAGCAGCCCGGGTCGTTGGGATAGCTCCTATAATTCACCCCTCCACTTT. Its translation is CASSPGRWDSSYNSPLHF.

Only a few counts were recorded for this clonotype. V gene TRBV27 combines with J gene TRBJ2-3; D remains unclear. CDR3 length equals 13 residues. The germline gives CDR1 MNHEY, CDR2 SMNVEV (reference sequence). The V end was cut by 2 bases, the J end by 8 bases, with 11 bases between. CDR3 DNA sequence: TGTGCCAGCAGTTTAAGACCCTGGGGTACGCAGTATTTT. It encodes CASSLRPWGTQYF.

This clonotype has a handful of counts. V is TRBV7-2 and J is TRBJ2-1; D remains ambiguous. Germline V CDR1 and CDR2: SGHTA, FQGNSA. The CDR3 loop spans 15 amino acids. V lost 4 bases, J lost 0 bases, and 10 bases lay in between. In DNA, the CDR3 is TGTGCCAGCAGCTCCTCACCCAGCTCCTACAATGAGCAGTTCTTC. Amino acids: CASSSSPSSYNEQFF.

This clonotype was observed a few times. This chain uses TRBV5-1 with TRBJ2-3; 7 bases fit TRBD1. This CDR3 is built from 17 residues. Trimming removed 3 bases from V and 1 base from J; junction bases left unmatched: 11. Germline V lookup: CDR1 SGHRS, CDR2 YFSETQ. In DNA, the CDR3 is TGCGCCAGCAGCTCGAGACGGGACAGTTACCGCACAGATACGCAGTATTTT. Translating it yields CASSSRRDSYRTDTQYF.

The rearrangement links TRBV19 to TRBJ2-3; possible D gene TRBD1, 5 bases. V dropped 6 bases and J dropped 5 bases, with 15 bases sitting between them. Germline assignment: CDR1 LNHDA and CDR2 SQIVND (reference sequence). CDR3 size: 14 residues. The CDR3 protein is CASSLLDRGDTQYF. CDR3 nucleotide sequence: TGTGCCAGTAGCTTGCTAGACAGAGGAGATACGCAGTATTTT.

This clonotype was seen only a few times. The chain carries TRBV4-2 and TRBJ2-2, with D possibly being TRBD1 or TRBD2 (5 bases each). V lost 1 base and J 4 bases, leaving 19 bases between the germline ends. The CDR3 totals 18 residues. Germline CDR1 and CDR2: LGHNA and YNFKEQ. CDR3 loop: CASSQASALGPGTGELFF. The CDR3 bases are TGTGCCAGCAGCCAAGCCTCAGCACTGGGACCAGGCACCGGGGAGCTGTTTTTT.

The chain is built from TRBV9 and TRBJ2-1; maybe TRBD2 (6 bases). Germline loops: CDR1 SGDLS, CDR2 YYNGEE. The CDR3 consists of 16 residues. Trimming took 0 bases from V and 1 from J, leaving 11 bases between them. CDR3 loop: CASSVVPEGSYNEQFF. CDR3 DNA: TGTGCCAGCAGCGTAGTTCCGGAGGGGTCCTACAATGAGCAGTTCTTC.

V gene TRBV20-1 combines with J gene TRBJ1-1; a possible D gene is TRBD1 (5 bases). The CDR3 contains 12 residues. CDR1 is DFQATT, CDR2 SNEGSKA, per germline (reference sequence). The V end was cut by 3 bases, the J end by 5 bases, with 10 bases between. In DNA, the CDR3 is TGCAGTGCTAGTGAGGGGTGGACTGAAGCTTTCTTT. Its translation is CSASEGWTEAFF.

This chain connects TRBV11-2 to TRBJ1-3; tentative D call: TRBD1 (5 bases). This CDR3 has 13 amino acids. The V and J ends lost 2 bases and 3 bases respectively, with 5 bases between them. CDR1 and CDR2 (germline): SGHAT, FQNNGV. This CDR3 is CASSLQGGNTIYF. CDR3 sequence (DNA): TGTGCCAGCAGCTTACAGGGTGGAAACACCATATATTTT.